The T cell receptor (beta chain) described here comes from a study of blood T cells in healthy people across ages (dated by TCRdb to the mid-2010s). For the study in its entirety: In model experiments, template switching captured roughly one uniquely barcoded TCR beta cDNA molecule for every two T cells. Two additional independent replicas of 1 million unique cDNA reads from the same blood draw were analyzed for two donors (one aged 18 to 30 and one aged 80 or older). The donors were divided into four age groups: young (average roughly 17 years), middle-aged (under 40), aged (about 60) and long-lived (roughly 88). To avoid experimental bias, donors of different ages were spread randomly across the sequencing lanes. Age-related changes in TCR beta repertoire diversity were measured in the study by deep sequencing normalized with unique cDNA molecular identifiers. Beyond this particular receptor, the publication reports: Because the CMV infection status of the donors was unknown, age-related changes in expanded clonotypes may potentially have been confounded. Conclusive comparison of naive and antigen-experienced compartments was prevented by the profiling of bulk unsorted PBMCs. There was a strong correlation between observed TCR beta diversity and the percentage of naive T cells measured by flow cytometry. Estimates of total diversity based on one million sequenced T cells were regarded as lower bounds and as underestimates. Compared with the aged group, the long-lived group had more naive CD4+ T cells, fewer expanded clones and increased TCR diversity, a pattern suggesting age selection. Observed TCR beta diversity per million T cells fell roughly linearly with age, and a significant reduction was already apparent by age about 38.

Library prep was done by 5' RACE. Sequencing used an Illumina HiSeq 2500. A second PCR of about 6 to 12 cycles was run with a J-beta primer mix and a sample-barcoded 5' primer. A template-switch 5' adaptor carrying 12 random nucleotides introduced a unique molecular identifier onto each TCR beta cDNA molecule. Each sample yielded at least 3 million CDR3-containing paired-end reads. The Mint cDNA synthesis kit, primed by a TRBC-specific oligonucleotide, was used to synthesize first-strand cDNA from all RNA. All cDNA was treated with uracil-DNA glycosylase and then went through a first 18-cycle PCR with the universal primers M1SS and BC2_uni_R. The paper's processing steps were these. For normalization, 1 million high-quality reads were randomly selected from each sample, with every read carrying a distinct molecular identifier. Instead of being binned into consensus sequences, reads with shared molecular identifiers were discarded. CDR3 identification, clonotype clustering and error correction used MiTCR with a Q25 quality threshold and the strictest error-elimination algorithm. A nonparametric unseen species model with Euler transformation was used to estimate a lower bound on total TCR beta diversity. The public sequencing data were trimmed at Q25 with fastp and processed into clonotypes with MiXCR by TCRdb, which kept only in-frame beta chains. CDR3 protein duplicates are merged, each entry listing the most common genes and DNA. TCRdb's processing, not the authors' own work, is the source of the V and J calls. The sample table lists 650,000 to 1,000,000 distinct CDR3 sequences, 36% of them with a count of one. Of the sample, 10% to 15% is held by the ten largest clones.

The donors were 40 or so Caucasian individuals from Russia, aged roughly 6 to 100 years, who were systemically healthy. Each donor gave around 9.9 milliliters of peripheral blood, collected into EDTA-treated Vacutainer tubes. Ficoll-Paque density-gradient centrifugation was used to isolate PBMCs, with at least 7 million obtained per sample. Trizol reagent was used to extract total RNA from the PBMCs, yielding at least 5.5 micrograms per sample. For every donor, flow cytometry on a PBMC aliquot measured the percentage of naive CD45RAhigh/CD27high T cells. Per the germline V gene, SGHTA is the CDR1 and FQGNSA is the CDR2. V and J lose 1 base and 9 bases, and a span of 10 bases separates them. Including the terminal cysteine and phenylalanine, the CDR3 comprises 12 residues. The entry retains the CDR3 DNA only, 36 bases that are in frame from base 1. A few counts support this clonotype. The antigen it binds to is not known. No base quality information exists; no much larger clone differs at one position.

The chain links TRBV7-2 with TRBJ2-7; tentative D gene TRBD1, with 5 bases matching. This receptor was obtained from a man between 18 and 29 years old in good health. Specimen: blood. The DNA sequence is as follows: TGTGCCAGCAGCTTAGTCGGAACAGGGCAGTACTTC. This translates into CASSLVGTGQYF.